This TCR beta chain was sequenced for a study of blood T cell repertoires in COVID-19. Study overall: The cDNA or gDNA used as material had been derived from T cells, B-cell-depleted T cells, or PBMCs.

Everyone who took part was about 18 to 90 years old, and they came from 24 US areas. Clinical history as reported by participants underpinned cohort assignment. Cohort 3 recovery required two negative PCRs, clearance, or symptom resolution. A word on this clone: One end of the junction is discordant with germline, which a read error may explain.

Sequenced by immunoSEQ multiplex PCR; TCRdb stores in-frame clones only, minus some. The sample lists 350,000 to 400,000 clones; about 90% were seen once. The CDR3 loop spans 16 amino acids. Germline CDR1 KGHSH, CDR2 LQKENI. The clonotype was recovered from a young woman who had recovered from COVID-19. Sequencing was performed on PBMCs or T cells enriched from blood (not recorded which). This rearrangement joins TRBV18 to TRBJ2-1; 13 bases match TRBD2. As DNA, the CDR3 is TGTGCCAGCTCCCCACGGACTAGCGGGAGAGTCGATGAGCAGTTCTTC. This sequence encodes CASSPRTSGRVDEQFF.